Below are 20 T cell receptor beta chains sequenced from a single sample in a study of blood T cell repertoires in COVID-19. The data were produced by immunoSEQ multiplex PCR, yet TCRdb's version contains in-frame clones alone and is incomplete. The sample comprises around 310,000 clones, approximately 91% of which are singletons, and about 9.5% rests with the top ten. Sequences were obtained from PBMCs or T cells enriched from blood (not recorded which). These receptors originate from a woman between 40 and 55 years old who had recovered from COVID-19.

The CDR3, as DNA: TGTGCCAGCTCACCAGGGGCTGAAGAGACCCAGTACTTC. Translating it yields CASSPGAEETQYF. The V gene is TRBV18, the J gene TRBJ2-5, with D possibly being TRBD1 (5 bases). With 2 bases removed from V and 3 bases from J, the gap between germline ends came to 7 bases. The CDR3 runs to 13 residues. Germline lookup yields CDR1 KGHSH and CDR2 LQKENI.

This clone was found once. The chain joins TRBV11-3 to TRBJ2-7; D ambiguous. This CDR3 is 13 amino acids long. Germline-derived CDR1 and CDR2 are SGHNT and YENEEA. Trimming removed 3 bases at V and 6 bases at J, with 12 bases between. The CDR3 reads CASSLSLGREQYF. Written as DNA, the CDR3 is TGTGCCAGCAGCTTGAGTCTGGGCCGCGAGCAGTACTTC.

CDR3 DNA: TGCGCCAGCAGCTTGGGGGACAGGGGAATAGGTGAAAAACTGTTTTTT. Its protein is CASSLGDRGIGEKLFF. This sequence joins TRBV5-1 and TRBJ1-4, with 10 bases lining up with TRBD1. Germline CDR1 is SGHRS and CDR2 is YFSETQ. CDR3 length: 16 amino acids. Germline trimming cut 0 bases from V and 7 bases from J; bases unmatched to any gene: 6.

The J gene is TRBJ2-5, the V gene TRBV7-2; 7 nucleotides match TRBD1. CDR1 and CDR2 (germline): SGHTA, FQGNSA. The J segment lost 2 bases and the V segment lost 1 base, leaving 7 bases of the junction unmatched. The CDR3 extends over 16 amino acids. The CDR3, as DNA: TGTGCCAGCAGCTTAGGGACAGGTTGGGGTCAAGAGACCCAGTACTTC. Its protein product is CASSLGTGWGQETQYF.

The gene calls are TRBV6-5 and TRBJ2-7; 8 nucleotides line up with TRBD2. V lost 2 bases and J lost 4; bases outside the gene matches: 4. The CDR3 consists of 14 residues. CDR1 and CDR2 from the germline V gene are MNHEY and SVGAGI. The CDR3 loop is CASSYGTSRYEQYF. The DNA of the CDR3 is TGTGCCAGCAGTTACGGGACTAGTCGGTACGAGCAGTACTTC.

The chain links TRBV7-9 to TRBJ2-1; TRBD2 might be the D (6 bases). Trimming cost V 3 bases and J 15 bases, with 21 bases left between them. Germline V CDR1 and CDR2: SEHNR, FQNEAQ (reference sequence). The CDR3 loop spans 14 amino acids. The CDR3 reads CASSLLFPRDPSFF. CDR3 DNA: TGTGCCAGCAGCTTGTTATTTCCGCGGGACCCCTCGTTCTTC.

This clone has just one count. The V gene is TRBV7-9, the J gene TRBJ2-2, with D possibly matching TRBD2 (5 bases). This CDR3 is 15 amino acids long. The germline CDR1 and CDR2 sequences are SEHNR and FQNEAQ (reference sequence). V was trimmed by 1 base and J by 1 base, leaving 7 bases between them. The CDR3 DNA reads as TGTGCCAGCAGCTTAGGTAGCGTGAACACCGGGGAGCTGTTTTTT. This sequence encodes CASSLGSVNTGELFF.

The chain employs TRBV7-6 and TRBJ2-7; TRBD1 agrees at 8 bases. V lost 5 bases and J lost 1; bases outside the gene matches: 7. The CDR3 contains 15 residues. Germline CDR1 and CDR2: SGHVS and FNYEAQ. CDR3 sequence (DNA): TGTGCCAGCAGCATTGACAGGGGCACTTCCTACGAGCAGTACTTC. Translated, it gives CASSIDRGTSYEQYF.

The chain combines TRBV30 with TRBJ1-5, with 9 bases matching TRBD1. Per germline, CDR1 GTSNPN and CDR2 SVGIG (reference sequence). The CDR3 contains 13 residues. The V gene end was trimmed by 5 bases and the J gene end by 4 bases; junction bases not matched to a gene: 3. The CDR3 coding sequence is TGTGCCTGGGCGGGACAGGGAAATCAGCCCCAGCATTTT. The encoded protein is CAWAGQGNQPQHF.

The gene calls are TRBV30 and TRBJ2-1; 7 bases agree with TRBD1. Germline V gene lookup returns CDR1 GTSNPN and CDR2 SVGIG (reference sequence). The CDR3 is made up of 17 amino acids. The V gene end was trimmed by 3 bases and the J gene end by 0 bases; junction bases not matched to a gene: 11. CDR3 in amino acids: CAWRRTWDRSSYNEQFF. For the CDR3, the DNA is TGTGCCTGGAGGCGAACTTGGGACAGAAGCTCCTACAATGAGCAGTTCTTC.

The chain joins TRBV9 to TRBJ2-3; a weak D match, TRBD2 (6 bases). V was shortened by 0 bases and J by 3 bases, with 17 bases between the two germline ends. CDR1 and CDR2 from the germline V gene are SGDLS and YYNGEE. The CDR3 is made up of 17 amino acids. The chain's CDR3 is CASSVEGAGSGTDTQYF. Here the CDR3 DNA reads TGTGCCAGCAGCGTAGAAGGCGCGGGAAGTGGGACAGATACGCAGTATTTT. The whole variable domain, filled in from reference TRBV9 and TRBJ2-3, reads DSGVTQTPKHLITATGQRVTLRCSPRSGDLSVYWYQQSLDQGLQFLIQYYNGEERAKGNILERFSAQQFPDLHSELNLSSLELGDSALYFCASSVEGAGSGTDTQYFGPGTRLTVL.

The V and J genes are TRBV5-4 and TRBJ2-6, with 10 nucleotides matching TRBD2. CDR1 and CDR2 (germline): SGHNT, YYREEE (reference sequence). V lost 4 bases, J lost 0 bases, and 7 bases stayed unmatched. This CDR3 is built from 18 residues. The chain's CDR3 is CASSPPAGGPSGANVLTF. CDR3 bases: TGTGCCAGCAGCCCCCCAGCGGGAGGGCCCTCTGGGGCCAACGTCCTGACTTTC.

The rearrangement links TRBV3-1 (or the pseudogene TRBV3-2) to TRBJ1-6; possible D gene TRBD1, 5 bases. Germline V gene data show CDR1 as LGHDT and CDR2 as YNNKEL (reference sequence). The CDR3 has 14 residues. The germline V and J ends were trimmed by 4 bases and 8 bases, with 12 bases remaining between them. The CDR3 sequence is CASSPREGDSPLHF. Here the CDR3 DNA reads TGTGCCAGCAGCCCCAGGGAAGGGGATTCACCCCTCCACTTT.

The rearrangement uses TRBV2 and TRBJ1-4; tentative D call: TRBD1 (6 bases). This CDR3 contains 14 residues. Germline V gives CDR1 SNHLY, CDR2 FYNNEI. With 2 bases removed from V and 6 bases from J, the gap between germline ends came to 10 bases. CDR3 bases: TGTGCCAGCAGTGAATCGGCAGGGGATGAAAAACTGTTTTTT. Translation: CASSESAGDEKLFF.

The V gene is TRBV5-1, the J gene TRBJ1-1, with D possibly TRBD1 on 6 matching bases. CDR1 and CDR2 from the germline V gene are SGHRS and YFSETQ. The CDR3 totals 13 residues. Between the trimmed V and J ends, which lost 5 bases and 3 bases, there was a span of 11 bases. CDR3 in DNA: TGCGCCAGCAGGCGACAGGACTACACTGAAGCTTTCTTT. Protein: CASRRQDYTEAFF.

The V gene is TRBV9, the J gene TRBJ2-1; 8 bases agree with TRBD2. Germline CDR1 is SGDLS and CDR2 is YYNGEE. The junction had 17 bases not matched to a gene; V was cut back by 4 bases and J by 5 bases. This CDR3 region has 18 residues. CDR3 amino acids: CASSLAAPGGAHHNEQFF. CDR3 sequence (DNA): TGTGCCAGCAGCCTCGCCGCACCCGGGGGGGCGCATCACAATGAGCAGTTCTTC.

The CDR3: CASSLGGQSPLHF. CDR3 DNA: TGTGCCAGCAGCTTAGGTGGGCAATCACCCCTCCACTTT. This rearrangement joins TRBV7-9 to TRBJ1-6; D not certain. V lost 1 base, J lost 10 bases, and 8 bases lay in between. The CDR3 loop spans 13 amino acids. Per the germline V gene, CDR1 is SEHNR and CDR2 is FQNEAQ (reference sequence).

The V and J genes are TRBV19 and TRBJ1-5, with TRBD1 matching over 8 bases. Looked up from germline, CDR1 is LNHDA and CDR2 is SQIVND (reference sequence). This CDR3 has 17 amino acids. J was trimmed by 4 bases and V by 7 bases; bases with no gene match: 15. The CDR3 bases are TGTGCCAGTACTCCGACAGGGGCACTCGGAAGTAATCAGCCCCAGCATTTT. Residues: CASTPTGALGSNQPQHF.

The chain couples TRBV5-4 to TRBJ2-3, with 7 bases lining up with TRBD1. The CDR3 runs 15 residues. CDR1 and CDR2 from the germline V gene are SGHNT and YYREEE (reference sequence). V was pared by 5 bases and J by 3 bases, with 9 bases of the junction left unmatched. The chain's CDR3 is CASSPTGLRTDTQYF. CDR3 DNA sequence: TGTGCCAGCAGTCCGACAGGGTTGAGGACAGATACGCAGTATTTT.

V gene TRBV7-9 combines with J gene TRBJ1-3; a weak D match, TRBD1 (6 bases). Trimming removed 2 bases from V and 0 bases from J, with 11 bases in between. The V gene's germline CDR1 is SEHNR and CDR2 FQNEAQ (reference sequence). This CDR3 contains 16 residues. CDR3 amino acids: CASSLSTGHSGNTIYF. The CDR3 coding sequence is TGTGCCAGCAGCTTATCTACAGGGCACTCTGGAAACACCATATATTTT.